The T cell receptor (beta chain) described here comes from a study of blood T cells in healthy people across ages. Points from the study as a whole: In older individuals, TCR beta diversity per million T cells was lower, falling roughly linearly with age.

There are 16 residues in the CDR3. Losses at the gene ends were 5 bases for V and 6 bases for J; bases not matched to a gene: 14. CDR1 is DFQATT and CDR2 is SNEGSKA in the germline V gene (reference sequence). Primed by a sample-barcoded 5' primer and a J-beta primer mix, a second PCR proceeded for 7 to 11 cycles. Template switching added a 12-random-nucleotide identifier to every cDNA molecule. One entry per CDR3 protein, called by TCRdb with MiXCR from the 5' RACE reads. The sample includes roughly 1.7 million distinct CDR3 sequences, about 31% of them seen just once. This clonotype was seen only a few times. Its target is unknown. No fewer than 7 million PBMCs went into each sample.

Sequencing was performed on blood. The sequence came from a woman in her 30s in good health. The rearrangement links TRBV20-1 to TRBJ2-1; TRBD2 agrees at 9 bases. For the CDR3, the DNA is TGCAGTGCTCACATCACGGCGGGCGGGGGGGCCAATGAGCAGTTCTTC. Residues: CSAHITAGGGANEQFF.